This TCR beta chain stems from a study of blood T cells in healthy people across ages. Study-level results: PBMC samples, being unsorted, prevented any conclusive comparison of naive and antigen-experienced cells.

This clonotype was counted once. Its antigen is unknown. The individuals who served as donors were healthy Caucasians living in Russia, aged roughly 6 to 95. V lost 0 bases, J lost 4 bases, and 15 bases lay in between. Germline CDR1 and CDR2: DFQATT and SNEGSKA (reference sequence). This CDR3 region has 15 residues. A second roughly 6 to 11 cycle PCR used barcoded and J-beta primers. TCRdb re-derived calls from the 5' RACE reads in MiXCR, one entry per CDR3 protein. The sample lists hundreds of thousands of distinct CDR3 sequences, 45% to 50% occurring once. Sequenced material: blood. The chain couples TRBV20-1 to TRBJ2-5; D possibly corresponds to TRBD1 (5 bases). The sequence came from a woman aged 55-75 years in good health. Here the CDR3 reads CSARDNAGRVETQYF. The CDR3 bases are TGCAGTGCTAGAGATAACGCCGGCAGGGTAGAGACCCAGTACTTC.